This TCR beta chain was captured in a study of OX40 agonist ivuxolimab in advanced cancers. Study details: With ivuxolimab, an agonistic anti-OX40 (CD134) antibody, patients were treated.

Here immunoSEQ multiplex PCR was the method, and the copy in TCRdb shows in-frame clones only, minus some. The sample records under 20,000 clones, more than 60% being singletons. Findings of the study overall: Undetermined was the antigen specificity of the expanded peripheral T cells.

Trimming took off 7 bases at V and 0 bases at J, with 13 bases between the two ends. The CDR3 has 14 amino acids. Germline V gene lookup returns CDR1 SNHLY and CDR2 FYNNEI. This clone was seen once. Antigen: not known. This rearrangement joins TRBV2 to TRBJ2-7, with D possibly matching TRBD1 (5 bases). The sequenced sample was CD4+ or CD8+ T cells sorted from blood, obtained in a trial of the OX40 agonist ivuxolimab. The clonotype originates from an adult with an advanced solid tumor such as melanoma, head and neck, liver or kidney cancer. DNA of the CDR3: TGTGCCAGCACCCCGATGACAGACTCCTACGAGCAGTACTTC. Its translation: CASTPMTDSYEQYF. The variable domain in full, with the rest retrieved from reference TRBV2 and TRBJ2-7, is EPEVTQTPSHQVTQMGQEVILRCVPISNHLYFYWYRQILGQKVEFLVSFYNNEISEKSEIFDDQFSVERPDGSNFTLKIRSTKLEDSAMYFCASTPMTDSYEQYFGPGTRLTVT.